Given below is one T cell receptor (beta chain) in context. The sample belongs to a study of blood T cell repertoires in COVID-19. Germline values: CDR1 SGHNT, CDR2 YYREEE (reference sequence). The V segment lost 4 bases and the J segment 5 bases; nucleotides outside the gene matches: 6. The length of the CDR3 is 15 residues. In the source study's methods: Amplification of reference gene primers provided the estimated nucleated cell counts. The table came from immunoSEQ multiplex PCR; TCRdb's copy has only in-frame clones and leaves some out. The V and J calls and clone size come from that table; D and trimming were worked out from the DNA. The sample has some 120,000 clones, around four fifths seen once.

This clonotype was obtained from a human donor in a cohort sampled during active COVID-19. The material sequenced was peripheral blood. The V call is TRBV5-4, the J call TRBJ2-1; 10 bases are shared with TRBD2. Here the CDR3 DNA reads TGTGCCAGCAGCCCCCGGACTAGCGGTAACAATGAGCAGTTCTTC. Protein: CASSPRTSGNNEQFF.